This T cell receptor beta chain originates from a study of identical twins. TCRdb recomputed calls from the 5' RACE reads with MiXCR, one row per CDR3 protein. Of hundreds of thousands of distinct CDR3 sequences listed, about 9.4% are singletons. This clonotype came up many times. Trimming took off 3 bases at V and 2 bases at J, with 10 bases between the two ends. The CDR3 sequence is 15 residues long. This same sample was also taken into another study, of yellow fever vaccine responses in identical twins.

Material for sequencing was PBMCs. The receptor was isolated from a woman between 18 and 30 years old in good health. This chain joins TRBV12-3 or TRBV12-4 and TRBJ1-4; D is ambiguous. The CDR3 loop reads CASSFAGPTNEKLFF. Written as DNA, the CDR3 is TGTGCCAGCAGTTTTGCGGGCCCGACTAATGAAAAACTGTTTTTT.